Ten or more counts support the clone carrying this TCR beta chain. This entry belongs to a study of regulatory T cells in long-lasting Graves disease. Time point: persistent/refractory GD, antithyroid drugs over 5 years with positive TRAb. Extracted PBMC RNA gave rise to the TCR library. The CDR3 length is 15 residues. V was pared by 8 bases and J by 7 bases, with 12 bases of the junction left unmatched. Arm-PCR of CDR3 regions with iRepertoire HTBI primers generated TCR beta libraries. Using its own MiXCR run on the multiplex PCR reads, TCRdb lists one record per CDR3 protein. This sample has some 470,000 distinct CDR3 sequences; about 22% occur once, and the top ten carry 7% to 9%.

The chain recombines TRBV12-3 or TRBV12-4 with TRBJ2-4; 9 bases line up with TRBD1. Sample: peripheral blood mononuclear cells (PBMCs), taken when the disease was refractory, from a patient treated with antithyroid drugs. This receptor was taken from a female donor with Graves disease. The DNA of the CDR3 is TGTGCCAGCGGACAGGGGTGGAATTTGCGGAACATTCAGTACTTC. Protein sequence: CASGQGWNLRNIQYF.